Listed here is a single TCR beta chain. TCRdb analysed the 5' RACE reads with MiXCR anew, one entry per CDR3 protein. The sample yields approximately 550,000 distinct CDR3 sequences, approximately 15% seen once. This entry comes from a study of T cells after yellow fever vaccination. The CDR3 has 14 residues. Trimming cost V 3 bases and J 13 bases; bases outside gene matches: 11. Germline CDR1 and CDR2: KGHSH and LQKENI. The material sequenced was PBMCs, taken on the day of the yellow fever booster vaccination. This receptor was identified in a man aged 25-45 years who received the YFV17D yellow fever vaccine. The J gene is TRBJ2-1, the V gene TRBV18, with 8 nucleotides matching TRBD2. In nucleotides, the CDR3 is TGTGCCAGCTCACCTCGGGCGGGACTAGGAATTCAGTTCTTC. Translation gives CASSPRAGLGIQFF.